This T cell receptor (beta chain) was recovered during a study of blood T cell repertoires in COVID-19. As for the study in general: Samples of COVID-19 (acute and convalescent) were obtained from the United States, Italy and Spain. T cells, B-cell-depleted T cells, or PBMCs provided the cDNA or gDNA that served as material.

V trimming: 2 bases; J trimming: 6 bases; junction bases outside the gene matches: 7. Germline V lookup: CDR1 KGHSH, CDR2 LQKENI. The CDR3 is 15 amino acids. The authors' processing: Cell counts per sample came from amplifying reference gene primers. Profiling relied on immunoSEQ multiplex PCR, and the TCRdb table lists in-frame clones only, not all of them. V and J calls and clone size are copied from that table; D and trimming were computed from the DNA. The table has around 130,000 clones, 86% seen once; the top ten hold almost 4.5%. This clone was seen just once. This clonotype originated in a man in his forties with acute or convalescent COVID-19. The V gene is TRBV18, the J gene TRBJ1-5, with TRBD1 matching 7 bases. The sequenced sample was peripheral blood. DNA of the CDR3: TGTGCCAGCTCACCAGGACAGGTTCGAAGTCAGCCCCAGCATTTT. This translates into CASSPGQVRSQPQHF.